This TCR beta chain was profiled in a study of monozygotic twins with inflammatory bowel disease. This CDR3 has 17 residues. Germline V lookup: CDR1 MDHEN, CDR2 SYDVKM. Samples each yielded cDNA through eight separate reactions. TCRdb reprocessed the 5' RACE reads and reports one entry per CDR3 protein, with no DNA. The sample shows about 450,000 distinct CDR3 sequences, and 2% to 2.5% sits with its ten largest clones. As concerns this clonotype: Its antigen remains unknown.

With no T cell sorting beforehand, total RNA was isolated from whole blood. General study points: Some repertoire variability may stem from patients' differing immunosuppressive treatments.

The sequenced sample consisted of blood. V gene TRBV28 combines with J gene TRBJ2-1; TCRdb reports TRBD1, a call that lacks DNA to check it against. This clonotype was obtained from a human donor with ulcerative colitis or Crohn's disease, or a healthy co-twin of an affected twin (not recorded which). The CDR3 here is CASSDPRGVSSYNEQFF.